Below, one T cell receptor beta chain is given with its context. Its specificity is not known. This specimen belongs to a study of PD-L1 blockade in urothelial cancer. Overall study context: Blood analysis was done at 3 weeks (second dose) and 6 weeks after treatment began.

V was cut by 3 bases and J by 2 bases, with 10 bases left in between. Looked up from germline, CDR1 is LNHDA and CDR2 is SQIVND (reference sequence). The CDR3 runs 14 residues. Study-level results: TCR clonality was measured in pretreatment peripheral blood. Clonality below the median predicted better survival.

The table came from immunoSEQ multiplex PCR; TCRdb's copy has only in-frame clones and leaves some out. The table has some 29,000 clones, 80% to 90% seen once. Each patient supplied 1 to 8 pretreatment and on-treatment samples. The J gene is TRBJ1-2, the V gene TRBV19; possibly TRBD1 for D (5 bases). Sequencing used PBMCs, obtained around atezolizumab (anti-PD-L1) treatment. The TCR sequence derives from a man between 50 and 59 years old with urothelial cancer. The CDR3 region is CASSMGPGNYGYTF. As DNA, the CDR3 is TGTGCCAGTAGTATGGGGCCCGGGAACTATGGCTACACCTTC.